The 3 T cell receptor beta chains below all came from one sample that was sequenced in a study of cytomegalovirus exposure and HLA in healthy donors. Researchers ran the PCR with 60 Vbeta and 13 Jbeta primers. The table came from immunoSEQ multiplex PCR; TCRdb's copy has only in-frame clones and leaves some out. Here the sample spans about 84,000 clones, around 80% being singletons. Sequenced: PBMCs. These receptors were collected from a male donor in good health and CMV-seropositive.

The V call is TRBV9, the J call TRBJ2-7, with a possible D match to TRBD2 (5 bases). CDR3 length: 15 amino acids. The ends were cut back, 0 bases at V and 2 bases at J, with 12 bases in the middle. Germline-derived CDR1 and CDR2 are SGDLS and YYNGEE. The CDR3 DNA reads TGTGCCAGCAGCGTAGCGCCCGGGAACCCCTACGAGCAGTACTTC. It codes for CASSVAPGNPYEQYF.

This clone was detected only a few times. The V gene is TRBV10-3, the J gene TRBJ1-1; 7 bases line up with TRBD1. Germline trimming cut 10 bases from V and 0 bases from J; bases unmatched to any gene: 11. Germline V gene lookup returns CDR1 ENHRY and CDR2 SYGVKD. This CDR3 is 15 amino acids long. This chain's CDR3 is CATAPRDSLNTEAFF. CDR3 sequence (DNA): TGTGCCACTGCACCACGGGACAGCTTGAACACTGAAGCTTTCTTT.

The gene calls are TRBV5-1 and TRBJ2-1, with D hard to call. The V gene's germline CDR1 is SGHRS and CDR2 YFSETQ. This CDR3 region has 16 residues. Trimming shortened V by 0 bases and J by 0 bases, and 10 bases separated the two germline ends. CDR3 in amino acids: CASSLGFQASYNEQFF. CDR3 nucleotides: TGCGCCAGCAGCTTGGGGTTCCAGGCCTCCTACAATGAGCAGTTCTTC.